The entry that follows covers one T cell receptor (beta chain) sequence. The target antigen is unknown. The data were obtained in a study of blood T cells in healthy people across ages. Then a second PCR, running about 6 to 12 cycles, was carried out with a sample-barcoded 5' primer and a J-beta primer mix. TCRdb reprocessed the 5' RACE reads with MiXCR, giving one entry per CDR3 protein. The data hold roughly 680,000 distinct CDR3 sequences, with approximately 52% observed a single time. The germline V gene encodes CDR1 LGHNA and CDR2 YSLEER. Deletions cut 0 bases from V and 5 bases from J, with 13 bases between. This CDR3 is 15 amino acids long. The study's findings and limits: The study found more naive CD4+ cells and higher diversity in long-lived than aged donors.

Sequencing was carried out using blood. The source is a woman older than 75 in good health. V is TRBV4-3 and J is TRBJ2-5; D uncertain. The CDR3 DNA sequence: TGCGCCAGCAGCCAAGACGGCTCGATTGGTGAGACCCAGTACTTC. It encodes CASSQDGSIGETQYF.